The rows below give T cell receptor beta chains drawn from one sample of a study of blood T cell repertoires in COVID-19. Profiled with immunoSEQ multiplex PCR; TCRdb holds only in-frame clones, not every one. The sample yields 150,000 to 200,000 clones, 85% to 95% seen once. The sample consisted of peripheral blood. The receptors derive from a woman aged 50 to 60 with acute or convalescent COVID-19. Each CDR3 is given without its conserved first and last residue. Each record gives: J gene, V gene, CDR3 protein.

j_call: TRBJ2-3
v_call: TRBV5-1
cdr3_aa: ASSLGTFSTDTQY

j_call: TRBJ2-1
v_call: TRBV6-2/TRBV6-3
cdr3_aa: ASSSGGGNVYNEQF

j_call: TRBJ1-2
v_call: TRBV12-3/TRBV12-4
cdr3_aa: ASAAGLYGYT

j_call: TRBJ1-2
v_call: TRBV10-3
cdr3_aa: AISETIGGLGYGYT

j_call: TRBJ2-5
v_call: TRBV7-8
cdr3_aa: ASSSTAGASWEETQY

j_call: TRBJ2-3
v_call: TRBV28
cdr3_aa: ASSASGEALRNTQY

j_call: TRBJ2-7
v_call: TRBV6-5
cdr3_aa: ASSPRDSPYEQY

j_call: TRBJ1-5
v_call: TRBV6-5
cdr3_aa: ASSYSRDREIQPQH

j_call: TRBJ1-4
v_call: TRBV19
cdr3_aa: ASSIGATGEKLF

j_call: TRBJ1-2
v_call: TRBV20-1
cdr3_aa: GTTGDYGYT

j_call: TRBJ2-1
v_call: TRBV7-8
cdr3_aa: ASASWVAGSSYNEQF

j_call: TRBJ2-7
v_call: TRBV30
cdr3_aa: AWNRGYEQY

j_call: TRBJ2-7
v_call: TRBV11-2
cdr3_aa: ASSFTSGLTYEQY

j_call: TRBJ1-3
v_call: TRBV3-1/TRBV3-2
cdr3_aa: ASSQGQGAIGNTIY

j_call: TRBJ2-3
v_call: TRBV5-6
cdr3_aa: ASSLLGSQFLVTQY

j_call: TRBJ2-7
v_call: TRBV20-1
cdr3_aa: SAYRDEQY

j_call: TRBJ1-1
v_call: TRBV5-1
cdr3_aa: ASSSQGRGTEAF

j_call: TRBJ2-1
v_call: TRBV18
cdr3_aa: ASSPLTSGSVNNEQF

j_call: TRBJ1-3
v_call: TRBV19
cdr3_aa: ASNGRGQKNGNTIY

j_call: TRBJ1-1
v_call: TRBV6-5
cdr3_aa: ASSLAPRRGLTF

j_call: TRBJ2-1
v_call: TRBV6-2/TRBV6-3
cdr3_aa: ASSPPINEQF

j_call: TRBJ2-2
v_call: TRBV6-5
cdr3_aa: ATNRLAGELF